This T cell receptor (beta chain) was recovered during a study of blood T cell repertoires in COVID-19. Study overall: Italy, Spain and the United States were the sources of the convalescent and acute COVID-19 samples. Sources were T cells, B-cell-depleted T cells, or PBMCs; the material itself was cDNA or gDNA.

Data came from immunoSEQ multiplex PCR; TCRdb stores just in-frame clones and leaves some out. The sample yields roughly 280,000 clones, about 89% seen once. This CDR3 region has 18 residues. Germline assignment: CDR1 SGHRS and CDR2 YFSETQ. The V end lost 4 bases, the J end lost 3 bases, and 25 bases lay between the germline ends. The chain combines TRBV5-1 with TRBJ1-2, with D hard to call. The sequence was collected from a man aged 35-49 years with active or convalescent COVID-19. Sequences were obtained from peripheral blood. CDR3 sequence: CASSPVRGSAERDYGYTF. CDR3 sequence (DNA): TGCGCCAGCAGCCCCGTTCGCGGAAGTGCTGAGCGTGACTATGGCTACACCTTC.